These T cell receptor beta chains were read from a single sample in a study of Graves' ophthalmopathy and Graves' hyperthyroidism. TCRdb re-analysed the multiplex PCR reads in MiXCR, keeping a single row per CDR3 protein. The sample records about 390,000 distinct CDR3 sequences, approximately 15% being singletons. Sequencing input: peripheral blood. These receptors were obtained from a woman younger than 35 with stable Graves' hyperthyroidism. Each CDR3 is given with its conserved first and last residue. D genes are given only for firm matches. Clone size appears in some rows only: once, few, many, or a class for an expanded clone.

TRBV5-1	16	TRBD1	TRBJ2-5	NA	TGCGCCAGCAGCTTGGTGTATGGGACAGCCCAAGAGACCCAGTACTTC	CASSLVYGTAQETQYF
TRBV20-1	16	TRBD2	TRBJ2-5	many	TGCAGTGCTAGAGGGACTAGCGGGGGGACTCAAGAGACCCAGTACTTC	CSARGTSGGTQETQYF
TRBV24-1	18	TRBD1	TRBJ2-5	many	TGTGCCACCAGTGATTCGTATACGACAGGGGGTAGAGGAGAGACCCAGTACTTC	CATSDSYTTGGRGETQYF
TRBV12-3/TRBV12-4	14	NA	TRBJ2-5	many	TGTGCCAGCAGTCCTTTAGGGGGCCAAGAGACCCAGTACTTC	CASSPLGGQETQYF
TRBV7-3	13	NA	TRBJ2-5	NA	TGTGCCAGCAGCCTCGAAATAGGAGAGACCCAGTACTTC	CASSLEIGETQYF
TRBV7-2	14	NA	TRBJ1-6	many	TGTGCCAGCAGGCTAGCGAGACAGGATTCACCCCTCCACTTT	CASRLARQDSPLHF
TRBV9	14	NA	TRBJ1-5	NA	TGTGCCAGCAGCGTCGGGCTTAGCAATCAGCCCCAGCATTTT	CASSVGLSNQPQHF
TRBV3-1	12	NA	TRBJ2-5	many	TGTGCCAGCAGCCAAGAATGGCAGACCCAGTACTTC	CASSQEWQTQYF
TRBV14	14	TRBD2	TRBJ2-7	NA	TGTGCCAGCGCAAGCGGGAGGAGGGGGTACGAGCAGTACTTC	CASASGRRGYEQYF
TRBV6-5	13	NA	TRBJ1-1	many	TGTGCCAGCAGTTACAAGGGGGGGAATGAAGCTTTCTTT	CASSYKGGNEAFF
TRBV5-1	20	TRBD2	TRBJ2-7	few	TGCGCCAGCAGCTTGGCTCTACTAGCGGGGGGCCCTTCCCAGACCTACGAGCAGTACTTC	CASSLALLAGGPSQTYEQYF
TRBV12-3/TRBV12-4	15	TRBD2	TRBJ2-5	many	TGTGCCAGCAGTTCCCGGACTAGCGGGGAAGAGACCCAGTACTTC	CASSSRTSGEETQYF
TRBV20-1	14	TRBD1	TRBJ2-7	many	TGCAGTGTCCAATGGGGGACAGGGGGCAAAGGGCAGTACTTC	CSVQWGTGGKGQYF
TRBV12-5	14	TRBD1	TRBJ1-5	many	TGTGCTAGTGGTTTGGCAGGGGGGGGTCAGCCCCAGCATTTT	CASGLAGGGQPQHF
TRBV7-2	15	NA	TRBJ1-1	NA	TGTGCCAGCAGCCTCCTTTCTGGGGGGAACACTGAAGCTTTCTTT	CASSLLSGGNTEAFF
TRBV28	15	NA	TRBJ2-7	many	TGTGCCAGCAGGTCCGGGACTCGCAGTCATTACGAGCAGTACTTC	CASRSGTRSHYEQYF
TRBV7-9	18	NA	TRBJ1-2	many	TGTGCCAGCAGCTTAGGCGCAGGAAAAATAACAGCTAACTATGGCTACACCTTC	CASSLGAGKITANYGYTF
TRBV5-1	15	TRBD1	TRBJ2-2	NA	TGCGCCAGCAGCACGGGACAGGGGGCCACCGGGGAGCTGTTTTTT	CASSTGQGATGELFF
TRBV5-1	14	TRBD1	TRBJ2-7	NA	TGCGCCAGAAGCTCTGGACAGGGAACTTACGAGCAGTACTTC	CARSSGQGTYEQYF
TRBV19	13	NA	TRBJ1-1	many	TGTGCCAGCCGACCGAAGGGTAACACTGAAGCTTTCTTT	CASRPKGNTEAFF
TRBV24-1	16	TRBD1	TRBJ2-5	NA	TGTGCCACCAGTGACCCCGGGACAGGGGGTCCGGAGACCCAGTACTTC	CATSDPGTGGPETQYF
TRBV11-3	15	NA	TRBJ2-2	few	TGTGCCAGCAGCTTTTCCCTAGGAGGGTCCCGGGAGCTGTTTTTT	CASSFSLGGSRELFF
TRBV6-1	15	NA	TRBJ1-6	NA	TGTGCCAGCAGCTCGATGACAGGACGGAACTCACCCCTCCACTTT	CASSSMTGRNSPLHF
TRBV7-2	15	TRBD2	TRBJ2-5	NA	TGTGCCAGCAGCTTGGGACTAGGCAGGGCAGAGACCAAGTACTTC	CASSLGLGRAETKYF
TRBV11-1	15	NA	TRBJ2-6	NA	TGTGCCAGCACAGGGGGCGCCGGGGGGACCAACGTCCTGACTTTC	CASTGGAGGTNVLTF
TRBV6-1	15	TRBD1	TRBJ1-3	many	TGTGCCAGCAGTCCCTCAGGGGGAAGTCGGGACACCATATATTTT	CASSPSGGSRDTIYF
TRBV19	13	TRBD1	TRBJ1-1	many	TGTGCCAGTAGTGTCCAGGGGGGGGATGAAGCTTTCTTT	CASSVQGGDEAFF